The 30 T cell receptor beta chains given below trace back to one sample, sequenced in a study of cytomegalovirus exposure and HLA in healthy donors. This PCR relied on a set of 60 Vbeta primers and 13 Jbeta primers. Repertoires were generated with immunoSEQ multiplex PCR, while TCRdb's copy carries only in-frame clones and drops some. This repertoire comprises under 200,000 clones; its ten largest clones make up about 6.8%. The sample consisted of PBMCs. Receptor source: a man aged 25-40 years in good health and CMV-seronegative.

In nucleotides, the CDR3 is TGTGCCAGCAGTCCCCTGACAGCGAACACTGAAGCTTTCTTT. This encodes CASSPLTANTEAFF. V usage is TRBV27 and J usage is TRBJ1-1; D is perhaps TRBD1 (5 bases). Trimming pared 5 bases from V and 1 base from J, leaving 11 bases between. CDR3 length equals 14 residues. Germline loops: CDR1 MNHEY, CDR2 SMNVEV (reference sequence).

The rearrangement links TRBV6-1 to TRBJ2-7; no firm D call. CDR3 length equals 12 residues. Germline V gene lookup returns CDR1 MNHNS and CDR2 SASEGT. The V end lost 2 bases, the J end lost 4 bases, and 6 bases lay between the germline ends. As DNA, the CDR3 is TGTGCCAGCAGTGAATGGCCGTACGAGCAGTACTTC. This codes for CASSEWPYEQYF.

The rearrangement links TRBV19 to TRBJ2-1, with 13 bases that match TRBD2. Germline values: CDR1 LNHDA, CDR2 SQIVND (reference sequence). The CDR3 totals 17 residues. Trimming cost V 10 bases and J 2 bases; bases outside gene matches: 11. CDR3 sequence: CATYGLAGVRPYNEQFF. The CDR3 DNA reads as TGTGCCACGTACGGACTAGCGGGAGTTCGTCCCTACAATGAGCAGTTCTTC.

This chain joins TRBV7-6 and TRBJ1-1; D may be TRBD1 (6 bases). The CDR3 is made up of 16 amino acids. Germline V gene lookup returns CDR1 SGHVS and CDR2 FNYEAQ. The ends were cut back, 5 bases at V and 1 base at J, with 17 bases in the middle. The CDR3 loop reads CASSPQQGERNTEAFF. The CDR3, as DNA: TGTGCCAGCAGCCCGCAACAGGGTGAGAGGAACACTGAAGCTTTCTTT.

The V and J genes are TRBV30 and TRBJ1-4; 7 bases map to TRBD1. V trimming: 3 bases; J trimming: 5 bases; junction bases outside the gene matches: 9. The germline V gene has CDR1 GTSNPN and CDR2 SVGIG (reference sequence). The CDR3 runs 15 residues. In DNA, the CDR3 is TGTGCCTGGAGGGTACCGGGACAGTTGAATGAAAAACTGTTTTTT. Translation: CAWRVPGQLNEKLFF.

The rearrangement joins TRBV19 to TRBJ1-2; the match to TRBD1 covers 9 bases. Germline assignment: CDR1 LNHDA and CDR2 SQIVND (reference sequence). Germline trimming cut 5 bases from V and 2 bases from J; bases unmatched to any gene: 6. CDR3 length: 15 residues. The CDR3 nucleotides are TGTGCCAGTAGTGATGCTGGGACAGGGAACTATGGCTACACCTTC. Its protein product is CASSDAGTGNYGYTF.

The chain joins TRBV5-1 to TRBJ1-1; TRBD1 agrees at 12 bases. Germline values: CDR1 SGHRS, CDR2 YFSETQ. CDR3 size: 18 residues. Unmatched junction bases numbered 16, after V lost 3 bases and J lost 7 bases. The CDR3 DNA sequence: TGCGCCAGCAGCTCATTTCCGGGACAGGGGGCCGGGGGGGGTGAAGCTTTCTTT. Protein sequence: CASSSFPGQGAGGGEAFF.

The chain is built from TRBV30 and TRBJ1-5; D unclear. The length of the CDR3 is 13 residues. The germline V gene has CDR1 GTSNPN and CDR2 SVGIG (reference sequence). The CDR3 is CACDPEGNQPQHF. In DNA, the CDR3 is TGTGCATGTGACCCCGAGGGCAATCAGCCCCAGCATTTT. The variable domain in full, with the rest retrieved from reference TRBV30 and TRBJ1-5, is SQTIHQWPATLVQPVGSPLSLECTVEGTSNPNLYWYRQAAGRGLQLLFYSVGIGQISSEVPQNLSASRPQDRQFILSSKKLLLSDSGFYLCACDPEGNQPQHFGDGTRLSIL.

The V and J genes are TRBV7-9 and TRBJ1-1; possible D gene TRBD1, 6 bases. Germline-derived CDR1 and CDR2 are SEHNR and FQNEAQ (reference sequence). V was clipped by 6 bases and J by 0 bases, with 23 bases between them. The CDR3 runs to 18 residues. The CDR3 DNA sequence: TGTGCCAGCAGACCGGGACACAACCTGAAGGGCATGAACACTGAAGCTTTCTTT. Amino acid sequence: CASRPGHNLKGMNTEAFF.

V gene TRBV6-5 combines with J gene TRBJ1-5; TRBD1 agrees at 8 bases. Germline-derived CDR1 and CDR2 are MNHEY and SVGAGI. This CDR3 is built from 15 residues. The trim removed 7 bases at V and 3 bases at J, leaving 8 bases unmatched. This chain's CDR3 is CASKTGTGDNQPQHF. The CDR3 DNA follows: TGTGCCAGCAAAACCGGGACAGGAGACAATCAGCCCCAGCATTTT.

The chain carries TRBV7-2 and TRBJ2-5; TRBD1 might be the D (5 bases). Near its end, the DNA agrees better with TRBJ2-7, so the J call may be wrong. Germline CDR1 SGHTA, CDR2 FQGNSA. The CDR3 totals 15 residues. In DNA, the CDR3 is TGTGCCAGCAGCTTAGTCAAGGGGCTTGTGGACGAGCAGTACTTC. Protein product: CASSLVKGLVDEQYF.

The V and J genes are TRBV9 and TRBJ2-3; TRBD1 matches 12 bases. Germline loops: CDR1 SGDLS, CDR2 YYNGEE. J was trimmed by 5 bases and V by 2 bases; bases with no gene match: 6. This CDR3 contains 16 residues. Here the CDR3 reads CASSVLGQGAGDTQYF. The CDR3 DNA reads TGTGCCAGCAGCGTTTTGGGACAGGGGGCTGGAGATACGCAGTATTTT.

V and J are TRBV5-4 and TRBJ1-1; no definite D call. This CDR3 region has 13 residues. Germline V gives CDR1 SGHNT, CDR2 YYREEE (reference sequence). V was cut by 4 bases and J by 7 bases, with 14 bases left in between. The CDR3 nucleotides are TGTGCCAGCAGCCCGAAGGACGGGGTTGAAGCTTTCTTT. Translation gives CASSPKDGVEAFF.

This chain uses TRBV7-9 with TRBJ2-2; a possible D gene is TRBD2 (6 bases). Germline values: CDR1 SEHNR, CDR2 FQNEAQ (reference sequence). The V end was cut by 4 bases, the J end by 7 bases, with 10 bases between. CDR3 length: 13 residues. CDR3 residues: CASSWAAGGELFF. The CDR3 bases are TGTGCCAGCAGCTGGGCAGCGGGCGGGGAGCTGTTTTTT.

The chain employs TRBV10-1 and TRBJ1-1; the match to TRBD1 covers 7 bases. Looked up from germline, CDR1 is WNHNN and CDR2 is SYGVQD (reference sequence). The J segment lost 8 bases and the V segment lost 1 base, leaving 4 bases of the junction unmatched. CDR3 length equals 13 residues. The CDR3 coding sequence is TGCGCCAGCAGTGAGTTGACAGGGCCAGAAGCTTTCTTT. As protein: CASSELTGPEAFF.

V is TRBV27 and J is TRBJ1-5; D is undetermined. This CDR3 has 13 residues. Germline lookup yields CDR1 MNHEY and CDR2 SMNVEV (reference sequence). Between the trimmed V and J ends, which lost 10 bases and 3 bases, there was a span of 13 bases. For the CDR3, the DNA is TGTGCCACCTCAGAAGAATACAATCAGCCCCAGCATTTT. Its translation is CATSEEYNQPQHF.

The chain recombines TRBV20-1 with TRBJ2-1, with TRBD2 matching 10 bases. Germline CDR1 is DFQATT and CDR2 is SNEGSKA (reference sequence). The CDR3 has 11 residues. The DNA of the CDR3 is TGCAGCAAGGGACTAGCGTTCGAGCAGTTCTTC. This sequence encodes CSKGLAFEQFF.

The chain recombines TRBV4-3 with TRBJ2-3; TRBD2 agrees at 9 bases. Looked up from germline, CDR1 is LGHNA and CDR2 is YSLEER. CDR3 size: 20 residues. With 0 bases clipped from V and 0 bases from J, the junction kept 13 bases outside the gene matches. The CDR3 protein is CASSQDSGAGGYTSTDTQYF. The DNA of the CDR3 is TGCGCCAGCAGCCAAGATTCTGGAGCGGGGGGTTATACTAGCACAGATACGCAGTATTTT.

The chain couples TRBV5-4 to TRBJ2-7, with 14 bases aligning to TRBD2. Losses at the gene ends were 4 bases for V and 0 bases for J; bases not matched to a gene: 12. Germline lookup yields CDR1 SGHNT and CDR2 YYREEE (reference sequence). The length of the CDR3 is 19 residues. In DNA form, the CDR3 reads TGTGCCAGCAGCCTAAGACTAGCGGGAGGGCCTCACAGCTCCTACGAGCAGTACTTC. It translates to CASSLRLAGGPHSSYEQYF. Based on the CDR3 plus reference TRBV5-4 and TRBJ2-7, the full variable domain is ETGVTQSPTHLIKTRGQQVTLRCSSQSGHNTVSWYQQALGQGPQFIFQYYREEENGRGNFPPRFSGLQFPNYSSELNVNALELDDSALYLCASSLRLAGGPHSSYEQYFGPGTRLTVT.

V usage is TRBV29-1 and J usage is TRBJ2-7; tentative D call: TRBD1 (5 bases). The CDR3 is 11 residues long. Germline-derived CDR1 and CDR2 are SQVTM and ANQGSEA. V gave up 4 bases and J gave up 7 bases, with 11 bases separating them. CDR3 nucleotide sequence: TGCAGCGTTGGATCGAGACAGGAGCAGTACTTC. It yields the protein CSVGSRQEQYF.

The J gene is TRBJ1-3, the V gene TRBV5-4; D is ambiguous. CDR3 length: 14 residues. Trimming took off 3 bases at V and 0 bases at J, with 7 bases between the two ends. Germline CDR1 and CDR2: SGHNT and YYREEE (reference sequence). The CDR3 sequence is CASSSQDSGNTIYF. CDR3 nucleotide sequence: TGTGCCAGCAGCTCGCAGGACTCTGGAAACACCATATATTTT. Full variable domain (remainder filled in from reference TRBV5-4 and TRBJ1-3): ETGVTQSPTHLIKTRGQQVTLRCSSQSGHNTVSWYQQALGQGPQFIFQYYREEENGRGNFPPRFSGLQFPNYSSELNVNALELDDSALYLCASSSQDSGNTIYFGEGSWLTVV.

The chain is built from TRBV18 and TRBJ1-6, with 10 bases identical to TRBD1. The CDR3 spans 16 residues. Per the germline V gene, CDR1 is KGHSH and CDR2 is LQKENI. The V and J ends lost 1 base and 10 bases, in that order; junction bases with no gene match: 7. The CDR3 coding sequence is TGTGCCAGCTCACCACGAGGGACAGGGGTGCAGTCACCCCTCCACTTT. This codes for CASSPRGTGVQSPLHF.

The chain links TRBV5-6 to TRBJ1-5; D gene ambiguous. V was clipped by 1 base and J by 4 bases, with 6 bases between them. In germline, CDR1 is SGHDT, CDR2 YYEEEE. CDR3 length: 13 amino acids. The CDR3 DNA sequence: TGTGCCAGCAGCTTGTTCAGAAATCAGCCCCAGCATTTT. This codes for CASSLFRNQPQHF.

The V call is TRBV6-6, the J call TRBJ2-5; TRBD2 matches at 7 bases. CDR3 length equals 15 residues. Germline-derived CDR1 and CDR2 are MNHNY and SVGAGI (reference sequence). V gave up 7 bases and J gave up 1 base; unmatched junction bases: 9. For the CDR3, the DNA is TGTGCCAGCACGCCCCCGGGGGGAACCCAAGAGACCCAGTACTTC. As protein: CASTPPGGTQETQYF.

CDR3 sequence reads: CASSVAPQVNYGYTF. CDR3 in DNA: TGTGCCAGCAGCGTAGCCCCGCAGGTTAACTATGGCTACACCTTC. V usage is TRBV9 and J usage is TRBJ1-2; D gene ambiguous. V was clipped by 0 bases and J by 1 base, with 10 bases between them. The CDR3 length is 15 residues. Germline V gene lookup returns CDR1 SGDLS and CDR2 YYNGEE.

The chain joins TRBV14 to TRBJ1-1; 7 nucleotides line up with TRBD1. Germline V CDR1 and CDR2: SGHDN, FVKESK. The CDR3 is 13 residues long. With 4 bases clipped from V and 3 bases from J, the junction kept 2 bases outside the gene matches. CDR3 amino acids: CASSLQGYTEAFF. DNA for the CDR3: TGTGCCAGCAGCCTACAGGGGTACACTGAAGCTTTCTTT. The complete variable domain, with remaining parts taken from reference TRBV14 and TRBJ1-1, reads EAGVTQFPSHSVIEKGQTVTLRCDPISGHDNLYWYRRVMGKEIKFLLHFVKESKQDESGMPNNRFLAERTGGTYSTLKVQPAELEDSGVYFCASSLQGYTEAFFGQGTRLTVV.

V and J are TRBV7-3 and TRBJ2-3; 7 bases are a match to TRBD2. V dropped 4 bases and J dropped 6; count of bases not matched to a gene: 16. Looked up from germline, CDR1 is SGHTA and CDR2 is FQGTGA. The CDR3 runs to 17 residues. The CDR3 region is CASSSPPGGTNFDTQYF. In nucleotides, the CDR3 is TGTGCCAGCAGCTCCCCTCCCGGGGGGACTAACTTCGATACGCAGTATTTT. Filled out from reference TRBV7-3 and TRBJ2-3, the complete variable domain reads GAGVSQTPSNKVTEKGKYVELRCDPISGHTALYWYRQSLGQGPEFLIYFQGTGAADDSGLPNDRFFAVRPEGSVSTLKIQRTERGDSAVYLCASSSPPGGTNFDTQYFGPGTRLTVL.

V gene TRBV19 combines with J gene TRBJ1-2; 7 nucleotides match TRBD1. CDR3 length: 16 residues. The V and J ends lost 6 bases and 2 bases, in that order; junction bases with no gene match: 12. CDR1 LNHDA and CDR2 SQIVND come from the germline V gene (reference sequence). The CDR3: CASRPSSDRRNYGYTF. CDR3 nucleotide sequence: TGTGCCAGTAGACCCTCTTCGGACAGGAGGAACTATGGCTACACCTTC.

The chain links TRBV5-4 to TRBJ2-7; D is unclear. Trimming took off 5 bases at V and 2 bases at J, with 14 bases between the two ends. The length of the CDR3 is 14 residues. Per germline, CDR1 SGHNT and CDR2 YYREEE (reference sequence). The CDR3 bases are TGTGCCAGCAGGCAAGAAATTCACACCTACGAGCAGTACTTC. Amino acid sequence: CASRQEIHTYEQYF.

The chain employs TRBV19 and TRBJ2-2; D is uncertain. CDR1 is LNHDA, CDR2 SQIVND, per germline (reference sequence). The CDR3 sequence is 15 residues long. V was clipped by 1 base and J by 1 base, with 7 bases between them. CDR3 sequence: CASSIGARNTGELFF. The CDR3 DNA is TGTGCCAGTAGTATAGGGGCCAGGAACACCGGGGAGCTGTTTTTT. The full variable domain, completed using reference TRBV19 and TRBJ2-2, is DGGITQSPKYLFRKEGQNVTLSCEQNLNHDAMYWYRQDPGQGLRLIYYSQIVNDFQKGDIAEGYSVSREKKESFPLTVTSAQKNPTAFYLCASSIGARNTGELFFGEGSRLTVL.